Given below is one TCR beta chain in context. Its antigen is currently unknown. This entry is derived from a study of shared clonotypes between healthy human individuals. Whole-study context: A donor's plate count was three for CD4 naive and three for CD4 memory; CD8 naive had two and CD8 memory one. Findings and limits, study-wide: Limited genetic and exposure-history diversity came from having few donors.

The method was immunoSEQ multiplex PCR; TCRdb's version includes in-frame clones alone and lacks a portion of them. This sample has fewer than 1.8 million clones, with 97% to 99% found just once. Only Caucasian adults living in Nashville, Tennessee made up the donor group. A split of CD4+ cells into CD45RA+ naive and CD45RA-negative memory subsets was performed. The CDR3 runs to 19 residues. Germline CDR1 and CDR2: SGHRS and YFSETQ. Between the trimmed V and J ends, which lost 0 bases and 0 bases, there was a span of 16 bases. This clonotype originated in a man aged 30 to 39 in good health. Sequencing input: naive CD4+ T cells sorted from blood. The subset denotes: CD45RA+ positively selected. The rearrangement links TRBV5-1 to TRBJ2-6; tentative D call: TRBD2 (6 bases). CDR3 sequence: CASSLVASVPFSGANVLTF. The DNA of the CDR3 is TGCGCCAGCAGCTTGGTAGCTAGCGTCCCATTCTCTGGGGCCAACGTCCTGACTTTC.